These 12 T cell receptor beta chains came from one sample sequenced in a study of blood T cell repertoires in COVID-19. Measured with immunoSEQ multiplex PCR; TCRdb has only the in-frame clones, and not every one. The sample records about 350,000 clones, approximately 89% being singletons. The sample comprised peripheral blood. The receptors come from a woman aged 60-75 years with COVID-19, enrolled during active disease.

The rearrangement uses TRBV27 and TRBJ2-1; 9 bases align to TRBD2. Trimming took 4 bases from V and 6 from J; bases not matched to a gene: 13. This CDR3 spans 17 amino acids. Looked up from germline, CDR1 is MNHEY and CDR2 is SMNVEV (reference sequence). The CDR3 sequence is CASSWTRAGGPLNEQFF. Written as DNA, the CDR3 is TGTGCCAGCAGTTGGACCAGGGCGGGGGGGCCGCTCAATGAGCAGTTCTTC.

V is TRBV4-1 and J is TRBJ1-6, with D unresolved. Germline assignment: CDR1 MGHRA and CDR2 YSYEKL. The CDR3 loop spans 18 amino acids. V gave up 2 bases and J gave up 5 bases, with 19 bases separating them. The CDR3 region has the DNA TGCGCCAGCAGCCAACCGGGTCAAGTGATATCCAATAATTCACCCCTCCACTTT. Translated: CASSQPGQVISNNSPLHF.

V is TRBV28 and J is TRBJ1-5, with TRBD1 matching 8 bases. Trimming at V came to 8 bases and at J to 2 bases, leaving 8 bases not matched to a gene. This CDR3 region has 15 residues. From germline, CDR1 is MDHEN and CDR2 SYDVKM. CDR3 nucleotides: TGTGCCAGCGGACAGGGCTTGAGTGGCAATCAGCCCCAGCATTTT. It encodes CASGQGLSGNQPQHF.

The J gene is TRBJ2-1, the V gene TRBV28; 8 bases fit TRBD1. The CDR3 sequence is 15 residues long. V trimming: 6 bases; J trimming: 4 bases; junction bases outside the gene matches: 8. Per germline, CDR1 MDHEN and CDR2 SYDVKM. This CDR3 reads CASRRGQGRYNEQFF. Written as DNA, the CDR3 is TGTGCCAGCAGACGCGGACAGGGTAGGTACAATGAGCAGTTCTTC.

V gene TRBV27 combines with J gene TRBJ2-5, with TRBD1 as a possible D gene (6 bases). Germline V CDR1 and CDR2: MNHEY, SMNVEV (reference sequence). The V end lost 3 bases, the J end lost 5 bases, and 13 bases lay between the germline ends. This CDR3 comprises 14 residues. The DNA for the CDR3 is TGTGCCAGCAGTTTTTGGGGGCGCGCGGAGACCCAGTACTTC. It specifies CASSFWGRAETQYF.

The chain combines TRBV7-9 with TRBJ1-4; perhaps TRBD1 as D (6 bases). CDR1 SEHNR and CDR2 FQNEAQ come from the germline V gene (reference sequence). This CDR3 is built from 16 residues. The V end was cut by 5 bases, the J end by 7 bases, with 20 bases between. CDR3 nucleotide sequence: TGTGCCAGCAGCCCCGAGTCGGGGGGCAGGCGTGAAAAACTGTTTTTT. It codes for CASSPESGGRREKLFF.

The chain employs TRBV30 and TRBJ1-2; D gene ambiguous. Germline CDR1 GTSNPN, CDR2 SVGIG (reference sequence). The CDR3 extends over 12 amino acids. The V and J ends lost 5 bases and 10 bases respectively, with 17 bases between them. The CDR3 DNA sequence: TGTGCCTGGGTTACGGAGGGATACGACTACACCTTC. As protein: CAWVTEGYDYTF.

The V and J genes are TRBV9 and TRBJ2-1; D may be TRBD1 (6 bases). The CDR3 contains 15 residues. Per the germline V gene, CDR1 is SGDLS and CDR2 is YYNGEE. Between the trimmed V and J ends, which lost 3 bases and 7 bases, there was a span of 17 bases. The CDR3, as DNA: TGTGCCAGCAGCGGCGAGAGGACAGCTAATAATGAGCAGTTCTTC. This sequence encodes CASSGERTANNEQFF.

This clone was seen just once. This chain connects TRBV7-9 to TRBJ1-2, with 10 bases identical to TRBD1. The CDR3 length is 15 residues. The V segment lost 6 bases and the J segment 6 bases; nucleotides outside the gene matches: 10. CDR1 and CDR2 from the germline V gene are SEHNR and FQNEAQ (reference sequence). CDR3 sequence (DNA): TGTGCCAGCAGGGACCCGGGACAGGGGAAAGATGGCTACACCTTC. This codes for CASRDPGQGKDGYTF.

This chain uses TRBV2 with TRBJ1-1, with D maybe TRBD1 (6 bases). The V gene's germline CDR1 is SNHLY and CDR2 FYNNEI. The CDR3 contains 15 residues. V was shortened by 6 bases and J by 2 bases, with 16 bases between the two germline ends. This CDR3 reads CASRDSRGLNTEAFF. CDR3 nucleotide sequence: TGTGCCAGCAGGGACAGCCGCGGGCTTAACACTGAAGCTTTCTTT. Drawing the rest from reference TRBV2 and TRBJ1-1, the complete variable domain is EPEVTQTPSHQVTQMGQEVILRCVPISNHLYFYWYRQILGQKVEFLVSFYNNEISEKSEIFDDQFSVERPDGSNFTLKIRSTKLEDSAMYFCASRDSRGLNTEAFFGQGTRLTVV.

The chain links TRBV18 to TRBJ1-2; 7 nucleotides agree with TRBD1. Germline V gene sequence: CDR1 KGHSH, CDR2 LQKENI. J gave up 3 bases and V 8 bases, and 12 bases lay outside the gene matches. The CDR3 sequence is 15 residues long. For the CDR3, the DNA is TGTGCCAGCGCCCCGACAGGGCTCCTAGACTATGGCTACACCTTC. This sequence encodes CASAPTGLLDYGYTF.

The chain has TRBV29-1 and TRBJ1-3; D gene uncertain. Germline CDR1 and CDR2: SQVTM and ANQGSEA. The CDR3 spans 13 residues. Trimming took off 7 bases at V and 1 base at J, with 11 bases between the two ends. CDR3 protein: CSGRWASGNTIYF. In DNA, the CDR3 is TGCAGCGGTAGATGGGCTTCTGGAAACACCATATATTTT.